This TCR beta chain stems from a study of T cell responses to AZD1222 COVID-19 vaccine. Libraries were prepared by immunoSEQ multiplex PCR; TCRdb keeps only in-frame clonotypes and omits some of them. The repertoire holds about 140,000 clones, over 85% seen once, with more than 5% in the top ten. Germline trimming cut 6 bases from V and 2 bases from J; bases unmatched to any gene: 7. This CDR3 is built from 14 residues. The germline V gene encodes CDR1 SEHNR and CDR2 FQNEAQ (reference sequence). The count of this clone is one. Its antigen is as yet unknown. Regarding the study as a whole: Among those given AZD1222, only five to seven were seropositive at baseline. Unmutated regions of variants are reportedly targeted by nearly half of spike-specific TCRs.

The receptor's source is an adult in good health. The V call is TRBV7-9, the J call TRBJ2-7; 7 positions agree with TRBD1. Sequenced here: peripheral blood, sampled on day 0 of AZD1222 vaccination. The CDR3 loop reads CASSFDRVTYEQYF. The CDR3 region has the DNA TGTGCCAGCAGTTTCGACAGGGTAACCTACGAGCAGTACTTC.